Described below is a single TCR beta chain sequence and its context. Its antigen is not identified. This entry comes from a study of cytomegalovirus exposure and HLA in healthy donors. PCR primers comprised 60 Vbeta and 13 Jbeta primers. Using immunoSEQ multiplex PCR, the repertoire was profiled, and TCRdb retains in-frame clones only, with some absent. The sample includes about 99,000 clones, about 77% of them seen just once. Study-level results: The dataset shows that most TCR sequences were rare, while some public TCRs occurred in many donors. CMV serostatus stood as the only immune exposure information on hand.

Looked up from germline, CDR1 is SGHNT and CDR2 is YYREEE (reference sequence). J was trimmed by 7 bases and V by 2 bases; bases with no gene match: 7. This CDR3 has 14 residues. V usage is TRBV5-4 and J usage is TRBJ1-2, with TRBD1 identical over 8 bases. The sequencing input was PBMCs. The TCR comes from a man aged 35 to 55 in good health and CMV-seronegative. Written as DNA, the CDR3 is TGTGCCAGCAGCTTTCCCAACAGGGGGGCTGGCTACACCTTC. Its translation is CASSFPNRGAGYTF. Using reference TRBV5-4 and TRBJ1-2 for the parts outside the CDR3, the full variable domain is ETGVTQSPTHLIKTRGQQVTLRCSSQSGHNTVSWYQQALGQGPQFIFQYYREEENGRGNFPPRFSGLQFPNYSSELNVNALELDDSALYLCASSFPNRGAGYTFGSGTRLTVV.